These 20 T cell receptor beta chains came from one sample sequenced in a study of blood T cell repertoires in COVID-19. Data came from immunoSEQ multiplex PCR; TCRdb stores just in-frame clones and leaves some out. In the table there are 300,000 to 350,000 clones, 88% of which are singletons. Sequencing was performed on PBMCs or T cells enriched from blood (not recorded which). Receptor source: a man aged 25 to 45 who had recovered from COVID-19.

The chain couples TRBV2 to TRBJ1-1; possible D gene TRBD1, 5 bases. The CDR3 totals 11 residues. Germline-derived CDR1 and CDR2 are SNHLY and FYNNEI. With 4 bases removed from V and 10 bases from J, the gap between germline ends came to 10 bases. The CDR3 loop reads CASSVGGRAFF. The CDR3 nucleotides are TGTGCCAGCAGTGTGGGGGGAAGAGCTTTCTTT.

This chain joins TRBV19 and TRBJ1-4; D ambiguous. The germline V gene encodes CDR1 LNHDA and CDR2 SQIVND (reference sequence). This CDR3 is built from 15 residues. Deletions cut 6 bases from V and 0 bases from J, with 11 bases between. Written as DNA, the CDR3 is TGTGCCAGTAGGGAACAGATTGCAACTAATGAAAAACTGTTTTTT. It is translated as CASREQIATNEKLFF.

This clone has a single count. The chain employs TRBV11-2 and TRBJ1-1; D is perhaps TRBD1 (6 bases). The germline CDR1 and CDR2 sequences are SGHAT and FQNNGV. V lost 3 bases, J lost 3 bases, and 8 bases lay in between. This CDR3 is 13 amino acids long. The CDR3 nucleotides are TGTGCCAGCAGCTTCAACAGGGACACTGAAGCTTTCTTT. Translation: CASSFNRDTEAFF.

This chain connects TRBV28 to TRBJ1-2; D gene unclear. V lost 3 bases, J lost 4 bases, and 9 bases lay in between. This CDR3 is built from 13 residues. Germline V gene data show CDR1 as MDHEN and CDR2 as SYDVKM. The DNA for the CDR3 is TGTGCCAGCAGTTTTGAGGGATCCTATGGCTACACCTTC. This translates into CASSFEGSYGYTF.

The rearrangement links TRBV27 to TRBJ2-3; TRBD2 aligns across 12 bases. Germline V gene data show CDR1 as MNHEY and CDR2 as SMNVEV (reference sequence). V trimming: 5 bases; J trimming: 1 base; junction bases outside the gene matches: 4. The CDR3 length is 16 residues. DNA of the CDR3: TGTGCCAGCAGTCAAGGACTAGCGGGGCGCACAGATACGCAGTATTTT. Encoded protein: CASSQGLAGRTDTQYF.

V is TRBV11-2 and J is TRBJ1-5; 11 bases line up with TRBD1. Germline lookup yields CDR1 SGHAT and CDR2 FQNNGV. V trimming: 5 bases; J trimming: 6 bases; junction bases outside the gene matches: 6. The CDR3 has 15 amino acids. The CDR3 is CASSPGQGAGQPQHF. For the CDR3, the DNA is TGTGCCAGCAGCCCTGGACAGGGGGCGGGTCAGCCCCAGCATTTT.

The rearrangement joins TRBV7-2 to TRBJ2-7; the D gene is possibly TRBD1 (6 bases). In germline, CDR1 is SGHTA, CDR2 FQGNSA. This CDR3 spans 14 amino acids. The V gene lost 1 base and the J gene lost 5 bases, with 12 bases spanning the gap. CDR3 DNA sequence: TGTGCCAGCAGCTTAGTGGGACAATCCCACGAGCAGTACTTC. This encodes CASSLVGQSHEQYF.

The chain joins TRBV19 to TRBJ2-1; possibly TRBD2 for D (7 bases). Germline CDR1 is LNHDA and CDR2 is SQIVND (reference sequence). V lost 5 bases and J 2 bases, leaving 19 bases between the germline ends. The CDR3 totals 17 residues. The CDR3 region has the DNA TGTGCCAGTAGTGTCCGTCGGGGGGCGGGGGCCTACAATGAGCAGTTCTTC. Amino acids: CASSVRRGAGAYNEQFF.

The J gene is TRBJ1-5, the V gene TRBV18; 9 bases match TRBD1. The V gene's germline CDR1 is KGHSH and CDR2 LQKENI. The V gene end was trimmed by 4 bases and the J gene end by 3 bases; junction bases not matched to a gene: 1. The CDR3 has 14 amino acids. As DNA, the CDR3 is TGTGCCAGCTCACGGGACAGGGTCAATCAGCCCCAGCATTTT. This encodes CASSRDRVNQPQHF.

This sequence joins TRBV12-3 or TRBV12-4 and TRBJ2-7; no reliable D call. V was trimmed by 5 bases and J by 2 bases, leaving 10 bases between them. The CDR3 totals 13 residues. The CDR3 coding sequence is TGTGCCAGCAGTCTCATAGAAACCTACGAGCAGTACTTC. Its translation is CASSLIETYEQYF.

The rearrangement links TRBV11-2 to TRBJ2-7; tentatively, D is TRBD1 (6 bases). Trimming cost V 0 bases and J 6 bases, with 18 bases left between them. Germline V gene sequence: CDR1 SGHAT, CDR2 FQNNGV. The CDR3 is made up of 16 amino acids. The CDR3 DNA sequence: TGTGCCAGCAGCTTAGATTCTGACAGAGGGGGTGGCGAGCAGTACTTC. This encodes CASSLDSDRGGGEQYF.

The chain employs TRBV19 and TRBJ1-2; D is uncertain. Germline V gives CDR1 LNHDA, CDR2 SQIVND (reference sequence). V lost 1 base to trimming and J lost 4 bases, with 13 bases between them. The CDR3 spans 15 residues. For the CDR3, the DNA is TGTGCCAGTAGTATAGGTGTAGGGAGCATCTATGGCTACACCTTC. As protein: CASSIGVGSIYGYTF.

The CDR3, as DNA: TGCGCCAGCAGCCGGGACAGGGGCAGGCAGACCCAGTACTTC. Translation gives CASSRDRGRQTQYF. This chain joins TRBV5-1 and TRBJ2-5; TRBD1 matches at 10 bases. Germline V gives CDR1 SGHRS, CDR2 YFSETQ. The CDR3 loop spans 14 amino acids. The ends lost 4 bases at V and 6 bases at J; junction bases unmatched: 6.

The chain recombines TRBV28 with TRBJ2-7; 11 positions agree with TRBD1. Germline CDR1 MDHEN, CDR2 SYDVKM. The CDR3 has 15 amino acids. Germline trimming cut 3 bases from V and 7 bases from J; bases unmatched to any gene: 8. The CDR3 protein is CASSFLGQGAREQYF. The DNA of the CDR3 is TGTGCCAGCAGTTTCCTCGGACAGGGGGCTCGGGAGCAGTACTTC.

The chain links TRBV13 to TRBJ2-7; 12 nucleotides match TRBD2. V gave up 5 bases and J gave up 3 bases; unmatched junction bases: 5. The CDR3 consists of 15 residues. Germline CDR1 is PRHDT and CDR2 is FYEKMQ (reference sequence). CDR3 in amino acids: CASSNRLAGDYEQYF. CDR3 bases: TGTGCCAGCAGCAACCGACTAGCGGGGGACTACGAGCAGTACTTC.

The V and J genes are TRBV11-2 and TRBJ1-5; 7 positions match TRBD1. Unmatched junction bases numbered 8, after V lost 5 bases and J lost 1 base. The CDR3 extends over 16 amino acids. CDR1 SGHAT and CDR2 FQNNGV come from the germline V gene. This CDR3 is CASSRLGQASNQPQHF. The CDR3 region has the DNA TGTGCCAGCAGCCGACTCGGACAGGCGAGCAATCAGCCCCAGCATTTT.

This chain connects TRBV18 to TRBJ1-3; possible D gene TRBD1, 5 bases. CDR3 length: 16 amino acids. Germline CDR1 and CDR2: KGHSH and LQKENI. Trimming took 0 bases from V and 3 from J, leaving 12 bases between them. The CDR3 sequence: CASSPPVGGVGNTIYF. The CDR3 bases are TGTGCCAGCTCACCACCGGTCGGAGGGGTTGGAAACACCATATATTTT.

This clone was observed once. The rearrangement uses TRBV6-4 and TRBJ2-1, with D maybe TRBD2 (7 bases). V was clipped by 3 bases and J by 4 bases, with 16 bases between them. The CDR3 is 16 amino acids. Per germline, CDR1 MRHNA and CDR2 SNTAGT. The CDR3 DNA is TGTGCCAGCAGTGAATCGCTTGCGGGGGCATACAATGAGCAGTTCTTC. Translation gives CASSESLAGAYNEQFF.

The CDR3 DNA sequence: TGTGCCAGCAGCTTGGGCCCAGGGGACTATGGCTACACCTTC. Residues: CASSLGPGDYGYTF. The chain carries TRBV5-4 and TRBJ1-2; perhaps TRBD1 as D (6 bases). CDR3 size: 14 residues. Germline lookup yields CDR1 SGHNT and CDR2 YYREEE (reference sequence). The V gene lost 0 bases and the J gene lost 3 bases, with 9 bases spanning the gap.

The CDR3 nucleotides are TGTGCCAGCAGCCTTGGGACTAGCGTCCAAGAGACCCAGTACTTC. This encodes CASSLGTSVQETQYF. The gene calls are TRBV3-1 (or the pseudogene TRBV3-2) and TRBJ2-5, with 10 bases fitting TRBD2. The J segment lost 1 base and the V segment lost 4 bases, leaving 3 bases of the junction unmatched. CDR3 size: 15 residues. Germline loops: CDR1 LGHDT, CDR2 YNNKEL (reference sequence).